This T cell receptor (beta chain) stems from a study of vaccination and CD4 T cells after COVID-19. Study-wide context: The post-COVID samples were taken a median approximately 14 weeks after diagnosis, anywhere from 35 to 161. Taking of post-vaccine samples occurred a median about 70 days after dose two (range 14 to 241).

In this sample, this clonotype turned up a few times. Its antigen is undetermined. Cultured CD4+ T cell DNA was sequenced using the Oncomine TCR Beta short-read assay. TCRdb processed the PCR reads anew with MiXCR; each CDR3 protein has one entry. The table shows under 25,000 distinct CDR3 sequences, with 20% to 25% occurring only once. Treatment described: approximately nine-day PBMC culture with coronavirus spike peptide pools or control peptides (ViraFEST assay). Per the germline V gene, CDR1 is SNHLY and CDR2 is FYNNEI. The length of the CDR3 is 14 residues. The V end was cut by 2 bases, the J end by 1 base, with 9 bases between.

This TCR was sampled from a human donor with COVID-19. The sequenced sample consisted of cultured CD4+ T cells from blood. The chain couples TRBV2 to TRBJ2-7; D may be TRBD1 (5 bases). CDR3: CASSEYRGSYEQYF. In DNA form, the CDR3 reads TGTGCCAGCAGTGAATATAGGGGTTCCTACGAGCAGTACTTC.